One sample yielded the 2 T cell receptor beta chains listed below, sequenced in a study of blood T cells in healthy people across ages. A second 7 to 11 cycle PCR used barcoded and J-beta primers. MiXCR, applied by TCRdb to the 5' RACE reads, yields one record per CDR3 protein. This table has some 1.4 million distinct CDR3 sequences, approximately 42% appearing once. Sequenced sample: blood. Receptors were obtained from a woman aged 18-29 years in good health.

Only a few counts were recorded for this clonotype. The V call is TRBV7-2, the J call TRBJ2-1; 10 positions agree with TRBD2. The germline V gene encodes CDR1 SGHTA and CDR2 FQGNSA. J gave up 0 bases and V 1 base, and 9 bases lay outside the gene matches. The CDR3 consists of 19 residues. The CDR3 sequence: CASSLVRTSGKSSYNEQFF. DNA for the CDR3: TGTGCCAGCAGCTTAGTTCGGACTAGCGGAAAAAGCTCCTACAATGAGCAGTTCTTC. The whole variable domain, filled in from reference TRBV7-2 and TRBJ2-1, reads GAGVSQSPSNKVTEKGKDVELRCDPISGHTALYWYRQSLGQGLEFLIYFQGNSAPDKSGLPSDRFSAERTGGSVSTLTIQRTQQEDSAVYLCASSLVRTSGKSSYNEQFFGPGTRLTVL.

The CDR3 DNA reads as TGTGCCAGCAGCCAAGTCGGGCGGGGGGAAGAGACCCAGTACTTC. Amino acids: CASSQVGRGEETQYF. The chain links TRBV4-2 to TRBJ2-5; 8 bases fit TRBD2. The CDR3 loop spans 15 amino acids. The junction had 4 bases not matched to a gene; V was cut back by 1 base and J by 3 bases. Germline V gene lookup returns CDR1 LGHNA and CDR2 YNFKEQ.